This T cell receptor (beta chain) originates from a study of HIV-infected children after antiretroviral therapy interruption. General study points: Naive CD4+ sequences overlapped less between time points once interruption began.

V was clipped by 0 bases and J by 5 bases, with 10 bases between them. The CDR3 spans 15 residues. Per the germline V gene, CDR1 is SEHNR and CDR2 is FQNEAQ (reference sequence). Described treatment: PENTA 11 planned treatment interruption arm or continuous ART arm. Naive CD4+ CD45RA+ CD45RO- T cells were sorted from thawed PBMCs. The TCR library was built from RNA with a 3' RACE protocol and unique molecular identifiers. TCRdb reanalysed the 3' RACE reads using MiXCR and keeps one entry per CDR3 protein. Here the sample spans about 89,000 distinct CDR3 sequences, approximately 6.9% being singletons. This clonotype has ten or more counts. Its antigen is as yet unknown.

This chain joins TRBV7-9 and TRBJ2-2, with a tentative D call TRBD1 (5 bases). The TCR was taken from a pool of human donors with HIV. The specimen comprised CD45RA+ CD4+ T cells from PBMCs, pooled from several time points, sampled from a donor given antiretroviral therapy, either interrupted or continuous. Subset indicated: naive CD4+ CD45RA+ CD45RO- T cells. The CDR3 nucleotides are TGTGCCAGCAGCTTAGCGCGACAGAATACCGGGGAGCTGTTTTTT. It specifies CASSLARQNTGELFF.